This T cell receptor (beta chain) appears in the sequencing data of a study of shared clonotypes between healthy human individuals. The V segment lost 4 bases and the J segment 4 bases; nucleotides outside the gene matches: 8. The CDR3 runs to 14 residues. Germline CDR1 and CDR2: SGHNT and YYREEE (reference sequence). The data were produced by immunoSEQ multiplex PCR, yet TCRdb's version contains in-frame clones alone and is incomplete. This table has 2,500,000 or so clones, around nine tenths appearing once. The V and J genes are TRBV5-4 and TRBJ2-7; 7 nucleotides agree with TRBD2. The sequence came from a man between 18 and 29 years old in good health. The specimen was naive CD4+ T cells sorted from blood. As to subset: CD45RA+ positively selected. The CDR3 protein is CASSVSGLPYEQYF. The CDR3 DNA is TGTGCCAGCAGCGTTAGCGGGTTACCTTACGAGCAGTACTTC.